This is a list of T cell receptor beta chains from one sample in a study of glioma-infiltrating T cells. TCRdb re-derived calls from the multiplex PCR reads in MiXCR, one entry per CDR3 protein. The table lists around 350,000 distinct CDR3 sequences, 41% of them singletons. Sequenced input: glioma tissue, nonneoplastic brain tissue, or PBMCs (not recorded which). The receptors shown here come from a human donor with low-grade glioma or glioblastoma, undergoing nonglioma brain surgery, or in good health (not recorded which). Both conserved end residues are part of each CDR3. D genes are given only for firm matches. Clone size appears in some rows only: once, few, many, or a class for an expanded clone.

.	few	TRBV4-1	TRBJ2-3	TGCGCCAGCAGCCAAGTCGGCGGGATTCCGGCAGATACGCAGTATTTT	CASSQVGGIPADTQYF
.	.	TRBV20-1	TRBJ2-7	TGCAGTGCCAACGGATGGGACTTGGGGTCCTACGAGCAGTACTTC	CSANGWDLGSYEQYF
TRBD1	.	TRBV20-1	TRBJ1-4	TGCAGTGCTAGAGCCGGGACAGGGTATGGAAAACTGTTTTTT	CSARAGTGYGKLFF
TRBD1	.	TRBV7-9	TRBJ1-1	TGTGCCAGCAGCTTATCACAGGGGCTGAACACTGAAGCTTTCTTT	CASSLSQGLNTEAFF
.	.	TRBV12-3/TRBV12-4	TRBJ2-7	TGTGCCAGCAGTTTAGCGGGAGGACTATCGTTCCCTCAGTACTTC	CASSLAGGLSFPQYF
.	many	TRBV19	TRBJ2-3	TGTGCCAGTAGACTTTCGGGAGATACGCAGTATTTT	CASRLSGDTQYF
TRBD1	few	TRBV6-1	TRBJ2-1	TGTGCCAGCAGTTCTTTAGTTGGGACAGGCTACAATGAGCAGTTCTTC	CASSSLVGTGYNEQFF
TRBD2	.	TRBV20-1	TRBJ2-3	TGCAGTGCTAGAGGCAGCGGGAGGGGCACAGATACGCAGTATTTT	CSARGSGRGTDTQYF
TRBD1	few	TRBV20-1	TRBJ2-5	TGCAGTGCTAGACATAGGACAGGGTGGGAGACCCAGTACTTC	CSARHRTGWETQYF
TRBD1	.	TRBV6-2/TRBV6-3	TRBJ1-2	TGTGCCAGCGTTCCCGACGCAGGGGGCGCGGGTGGCTACACCTTC	CASVPDAGGAGGYTF
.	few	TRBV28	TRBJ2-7	TGTGCCAGCAGTTCACCCGGGACACCCTACGAGCAGTACTTC	CASSSPGTPYEQYF
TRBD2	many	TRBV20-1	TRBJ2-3	TGCAGTGCTAGAGACCATCTAAAAGCGGGAGCAGGGCCAGATACGCAGTATTTT	CSARDHLKAGAGPDTQYF
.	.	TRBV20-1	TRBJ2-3	TGCAGCGTGGGGGCCGCAGATACGCAGTATTTT	CSVGAADTQYF
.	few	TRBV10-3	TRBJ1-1	TGTGCCATCGCTAAAGCCCTCGACACTGAAGCTTTCTTT	CAIAKALDTEAFF
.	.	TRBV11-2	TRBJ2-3	TGTGCCAGCAGCTTGGATTTCGGACAGCTAAACACAGATACGCAGTATTTT	CASSLDFGQLNTDTQYF
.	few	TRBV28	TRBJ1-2	TGTGCCAGCAGCCACCCCCGGACCCCTTCTAACTATGGCTACACCTTC	CASSHPRTPSNYGYTF
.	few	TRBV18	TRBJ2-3	TGTGCCAGCTCACCGGAGTATTCCTTCACAGATACGCAGTATTTT	CASSPEYSFTDTQYF
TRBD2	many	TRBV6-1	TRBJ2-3	TGTGCCAGCACCATAGCGGGAAGTAGCACAGATACGCAGTATTTT	CASTIAGSSTDTQYF
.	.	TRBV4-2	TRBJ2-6	TGTGCCAGCAGCCAAGTCAAAGGCCCCAGGGGGGCCAACGTCCTGACTTTC	CASSQVKGPRGANVLTF
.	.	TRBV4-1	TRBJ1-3	TGCGCCAGCAGCCAGACGGGAACTGGAAACACCATATATTTT	CASSQTGTGNTIYF
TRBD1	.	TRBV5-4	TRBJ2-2	TGTGCCAGCAGCTTGGGGACTCAGGGGGTCACCGGGGAGCTGTTTTTT	CASSLGTQGVTGELFF
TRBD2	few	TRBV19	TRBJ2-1	TGTGCCAGCAGTTTGGCGGGAGGAAGCAATGAGCAGTTCTTC	CASSLAGGSNEQFF
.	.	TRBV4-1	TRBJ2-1	TGCGCCAGCAGCCAATGGATATTCTCCTACAATGAGCAGTTCTTC	CASSQWIFSYNEQFF
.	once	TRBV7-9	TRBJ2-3	TGTGCCAGCAGCCAGGGGACACTACACACAGATACGCAGTGTTTT	CASSQGTLHTDTQCF
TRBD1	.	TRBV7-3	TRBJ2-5	TGTGCCAGCAGCTTGAACTCTGGACAGGGGCAAGAGACCCAGTACTTC	CASSLNSGQGQETQYF
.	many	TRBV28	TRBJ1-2	TGTGCCAGCACTCAGGGGCGACAGGTCTATGGCTACACCTTC	CASTQGRQVYGYTF
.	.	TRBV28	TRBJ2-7	TGTGCCATCAGCTTGGTTAGGGGAGCCTACGAGCAGTACTTC	CAISLVRGAYEQYF
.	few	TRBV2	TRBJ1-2	TGTGCCAGCAGTGTGGATGGCTACACCTTC	CASSVDGYTF